This is a list of T cell receptor beta chains from one sample in a study of cytomegalovirus exposure and HLA in healthy donors. Some clones are missing from TCRdb's copy, which holds only in-frame ones; the method was immunoSEQ multiplex PCR. The sample includes approximately 190,000 clones, over 65% of them seen just once. The sequencing sample was made of PBMCs. These receptors were taken from a man between 40 and 49 years old in good health and CMV-seropositive. CDR3s include the opening cysteine and the closing phenylalanine or tryptophan. D genes are given only for firm matches. Expanded clones get a size class; other rows say once, few or many, or leave the size out.

TRBJ2-7	-	-	TRBV14	15	CASSQGFPLGVEQYF	TGTGCCAGCAGCCAAGGATTCCCCCTAGGTGTCGAGCAGTACTTC
TRBJ2-3	-	-	TRBV6-5	16	CASSLRRGLGTDTQYF	TGTGCCAGCAGTTTACGGCGCGGGCTTGGCACAGATACGCAGTATTTT
TRBJ2-7	-	TRBD2	TRBV5-4	14	CASSHKRETDEQYF	TGTGCCAGCAGCCACAAGCGGGAAACGGACGAGCAGTACTTC
TRBJ2-1	once	TRBD2	TRBV7-3	16	CASSLSLAGGLNEQFF	TGTGCCAGCAGCTTATCCCTAGCGGGGGGCCTCAATGAGCAGTTCTTC
TRBJ1-6	-	-	TRBV6-4	16	CASSDLRGEYNSPLHF	TGTGCCAGTAGTGACTTAAGAGGAGAATATAATTCACCCCTCCACTTT
TRBJ2-3	-	TRBD2	TRBV5-4	16	CASQQTSGGPGDTQYF	TGTGCCAGTCAACAGACTAGCGGGGGGCCGGGAGATACGCAGTATTTT
TRBJ1-2	once	TRBD1	TRBV6-1	13	CASSATQGVGYTF	TGTGCCAGCAGTGCTACACAGGGGGTTGGCTACACCTTC
TRBJ1-3	-	-	TRBV28	14	CASRGRGGGNTIYF	TGTGCCAGCAGGGGGAGGGGGGGAGGAAACACCATATATTTT
TRBJ2-7	-	TRBD1	TRBV30	13	CAWSTGGNYEQYF	TGTGCCTGGAGTACAGGGGGGAACTACGAGCAGTACTTC
TRBJ1-5	few	-	TRBV27	12	CASSLSGGAQHF	TGTGCCAGCAGTTTATCGGGAGGAGCCCAGCATTTT
TRBJ2-4	-	TRBD2	TRBV4-2	18	CASSPGTSGGVAKNIQYF	TGTGCCAGCAGCCCTGGGACTAGCGGGGGGGTAGCCAAAAACATTCAGTACTTC
TRBJ2-7	few	-	TRBV5-4	18	CASSLVAPLKGGPREQYF	TGTGCCAGCAGCTTGGTAGCCCCACTAAAGGGGGGGCCGAGGGAGCAGTACTTC
TRBJ1-5	-	TRBD1	TRBV10-3	16	CAISESPGGVGQPQHF	TGTGCCATCAGTGAGTCCCCAGGGGGCGTTGGTCAGCCCCAGCATTTT
TRBJ2-1	once	TRBD1	TRBV27	16	CASSPWGGTGSDEQFF	TGTGCCAGCAGTCCTTGGGGGGGGACAGGGTCCGATGAGCAGTTCTTC
TRBJ2-3	-	-	TRBV28	15	CASSSGTPSTDTQYF	TGTGCCAGCAGTTCTGGCACCCCGAGCACAGATACGCAGTATTTT
TRBJ2-7	-	TRBD2	TRBV5-1	15	CASSLVSGRLYEQYF	TGCGCCAGCAGCTTGGTAAGCGGGAGACTGTACGAGCAGTACTTC
TRBJ2-6	-	-	TRBV19	18	CASSRRAERFSGANVLTF	TGTGCCAGTAGTAGACGTGCAGAGCGATTCTCTGGGGCCAACGTCCTGACTTTC
TRBJ1-1	-	-	TRBV7-6	14	CASSVQGADTEAFF	TGTGCCAGCAGCGTCCAGGGTGCGGACACTGAAGCTTTCTTT
TRBJ1-5	-	-	TRBV4-3	16	CASSQGRTESNQPQHF	TGCGCCAGCAGCCAAGGGAGGACAGAGAGCAATCAGCCCCAGCATTTT
TRBJ2-1	-	TRBD2	TRBV6-5	15	CASRDRTSGVEEQFF	TGTGCCAGCAGGGACAGGACTAGCGGGGTTGAGGAGCAGTTCTTC
TRBJ2-7	-	TRBD1	TRBV6-1	15	CASSEPGQGISEQYF	TGTGCCAGCAGTGAGCCGGGACAGGGGATATCCGAGCAGTACTTC
TRBJ1-1	-	-	TRBV6-1	10	CASIRGAAFF	TGTGCCAGCATTCGGGGGGCAGCTTTCTTT
TRBJ2-2	-	-	TRBV11-2	13	CASSPTSGTELFF	TGTGCCAGCAGCCCTACCTCCGGGACAGAGCTGTTTTTT
TRBJ2-5	-	TRBD1	TRBV7-8	18	CASSLVLGQGLLQETQYF	TGTGCCAGCAGCTTAGTCCTTGGACAGGGCCTTTTACAAGAGACCCAGTACTTC
TRBJ2-3	-	TRBD2	TRBV27	14	CASSFGLAGDTQYF	TGTGCCAGCAGTTTTGGGCTAGCGGGTGATACGCAGTATTTT
TRBJ2-5	-	TRBD1	TRBV6-1	13	CASPQGTGETQYF	TGTGCCAGCCCCCAGGGGACAGGAGAGACCCAGTACTTC
TRBJ2-2	-	-	TRBV5-4	16	CASSLRSQGNTGELFF	TGTGCCAGCAGCTTGCGGTCACAGGGAAACACCGGGGAGCTGTTTTTT
TRBJ2-1	-	TRBD1	TRBV5-8	15	CASSLEQGAYNEQFF	TGTGCCAGCAGCTTGGAACAGGGGGCGTACAATGAGCAGTTCTTC
TRBJ2-2	-	TRBD1	TRBV5-1	14	CASSPDREDGELFF	TGCGCCAGCAGCCCGGACAGGGAGGACGGGGAGCTGTTTTTT
TRBJ1-4	-	-	TRBV28	17	CASSSPVGGRGGEKLFF	TGTGCCAGCAGCAGCCCCGTGGGGGGTCGGGGAGGGGAAAAACTGTTTTTT
TRBJ2-5	-	-	TRBV27	13	CASSPYVQETQYF	TGTGCCAGCAGCCCCTATGTCCAAGAGACCCAGTACTTC
TRBJ2-2	-	-	TRBV9	13	CASSPTNTGELFF	TGTGCCAGCAGCCCTACTAACACCGGGGAGCTGTTTTTT
TRBJ2-7	few	-	TRBV19	14	CASTWDSSSYEQYF	TGTGCCAGTACTTGGGACTCAAGCTCCTACGAGCAGTACTTC
TRBJ1-6	-	TRBD1	TRBV4-2	16	CASSQPRGDSNSPLHF	TGTGCCAGCAGCCAACCGAGGGGGGACAGTAATTCACCCCTCCACTTT
TRBJ2-1	once	TRBD1	TRBV7-3	15	CASSLQGTGRDEQFF	TGTGCCAGCAGCCTCCAGGGGACAGGGAGGGATGAGCAGTTCTTC
TRBJ1-5	-	-	TRBV6-5	15	CASSPRGSGNQPQHF	TGTGCCAGCAGTCCACGCGGTTCGGGCAATCAGCCCCAGCATTTT
TRBJ2-7	-	TRBD1	TRBV28	15	CASSLSGGPRYEQYF	TGTGCCAGCAGCTTATCAGGGGGCCCACGCTACGAGCAGTACTTC
TRBJ2-2	-	-	TRBV4-2	15	CASSQEATDTGELFF	TGTGCCAGCAGCCAAGAAGCTACGGACACCGGGGAGCTGTTTTTT
TRBJ1-1	-	TRBD1	TRBV5-4	17	CASSPTGGRGMNTEAFF	TGTGCCAGCAGCCCGACAGGGGGCCGGGGGATGAACACTGAAGCTTTCTTT
TRBJ1-2	few	-	TRBV4-2	15	CASSQGEGVSYGYTF	TGTGCCAGCAGCCAAGGAGAGGGGGTTTCCTATGGCTACACCTTC
TRBJ2-5	-	-	TRBV5-1	14	CASSLQTTQKTQYF	TGCGCCAGCAGCCTCCAGACTACGCAAAAGACCCAGTACTTC
TRBJ2-1	-	-	TRBV7-2	15	CASSSPGTEYNEQFF	TGTGCCAGCAGCTCTCCCGGGACTGAATACAATGAGCAGTTCTTC
TRBJ2-1	-	-	TRBV7-2	11	CASSPQSEQFF	TGTGCCAGCAGCCCACAAAGTGAGCAGTTCTTC
TRBJ2-5	few	-	TRBV11-2	13	CASRATNRETQYF	TGTGCCAGCAGGGCAACTAACCGGGAGACCCAGTACTTC
TRBJ2-5	-	TRBD2	TRBV29-1	18	CSVEGGLAGVPWQETQYF	TGCAGCGTTGAAGGAGGACTAGCGGGAGTCCCCTGGCAAGAGACCCAGTACTTC
TRBJ1-2	-	TRBD1	TRBV6-6	13	CASSGWDRWGYTF	TGTGCCAGCAGTGGGTGGGACAGGTGGGGCTACACCTTC
TRBJ1-2	-	TRBD1	TRBV5-6	15	CASRGQLNTNYGYTF	TGTGCCAGCAGGGGACAGTTGAATACTAACTATGGCTACACCTTC
TRBJ1-5	-	TRBD1	TRBV2	15	CASSPDRTGLRPQHF	TGTGCCAGCAGTCCTGATCGGACAGGCCTTAGGCCCCAGCATTTT
TRBJ1-5	-	TRBD1	TRBV7-3	17	CASSFSSRDRDDQPQHF	TGTGCCAGCAGCTTTTCTTCCCGGGACAGGGACGATCAGCCCCAGCATTTT
TRBJ2-7	-	-	TRBV6-6	13	CASSRTGGGEQYF	TGTGCCAGCAGCCGGACTGGGGGAGGCGAGCAGTACTTC
TRBJ2-7	-	TRBD1	TRBV12-5	14	CASGLGTGSYEQYF	TGTGCTAGTGGTTTAGGGACAGGGTCCTACGAGCAGTACTTC
TRBJ2-3	-	TRBD2	TRBV2	16	CASSEGGRGGTDTQYF	TGTGCCAGCAGTGAAGGGGGGAGGGGTGGCACAGATACGCAGTATTTT
TRBJ1-5	once	TRBD1	TRBV5-4	14	CASSVDRDNQPQHF	TGTGCCAGCAGCGTGGACAGGGACAATCAGCCCCAGCATTTT
TRBJ2-5	-	-	TRBV29-1	15	CSVPSGASEGETQYF	TGCAGCGTTCCCTCCGGGGCCTCGGAGGGGGAGACCCAGTACTTC
TRBJ2-7	-	TRBD1	TRBV6-6	16	CASSSSGTGVSGEQYF	TGTGCCAGCAGTTCCTCCGGGACAGGGGTTTCAGGCGAGCAGTACTTC
TRBJ1-3	-	TRBD1	TRBV19	16	CASTVTGGESGNTIYF	TGTGCCAGTACCGTAACAGGGGGAGAATCTGGAAACACCATATATTTT
TRBJ1-3	few	-	TRBV5-4	15	CASSLSGRSGNTIYF	TGTGCCAGCAGCTTGTCCGGGAGGTCTGGAAACACCATATATTTT
TRBJ2-7	-	-	TRBV5-4	15	CASSFNRGGFYEQYF	TGTGCCAGCAGTTTCAACAGGGGGGGTTTCTACGAGCAGTACTTC
TRBJ1-6	once	-	TRBV30	17	CAWSWGDGPRQNSPLHF	TGTGCCTGGAGTTGGGGAGACGGACCTAGGCAGAATTCACCCCTCCACTTT
TRBJ2-5	once	-	TRBV29-1	13	CSVVDGYQETQYF	TGCAGCGTTGTAGACGGGTACCAAGAGACCCAGTACTTC